A single T cell receptor beta chain is shown here with its context. This table comes from immunoSEQ multiplex PCR, and its TCRdb copy is limited to in-frame clones, with some not included. This sample has about 180,000 clones, with roughly 84% found just once. Each recovered donor of Cohort 3 presented with two negative PCRs, clearance, or symptom resolution. The data stem from a study of blood T cell repertoires in COVID-19. Study-wide context: COVID-19 samples collected from the United States, Italy and Spain covered acute and convalescent phases.

The CDR3 covers 16 residues. In germline, CDR1 is SGHTA, CDR2 FQGTGA. After removal of 4 bases from V and 2 bases from J, the junction contained 9 bases not matched to a gene. This clonotype was sampled from a man in his fifties or sixties who had recovered from COVID-19. V is TRBV7-3 and J is TRBJ2-3; 7 positions agree with TRBD1. Sequences were obtained from PBMCs or T cells enriched from blood (not recorded which). DNA of the CDR3: TGTGCCAGCAGCTCCAACCGGGACAGAGACACAGATACGCAGTATTTT. It codes for CASSSNRDRDTDTQYF.